Reported below is one T cell receptor (beta chain). TCRdb's table, derived via immunoSEQ multiplex PCR, lists solely in-frame clones and lacks some. The sample holds hundreds of thousands of clones, roughly 90% seen once. Germline V gene data show CDR1 as SEHNR and CDR2 as FQNEAQ (reference sequence). This CDR3 has 19 amino acids. V shed 3 bases and J 6 bases; nucleotides not matched to a gene: 14. These data originate in a study of blood T cell repertoires in COVID-19. The sequence came from a man aged 55 to 70 who had recovered from COVID-19. This chain uses TRBV7-9 with TRBJ2-3, with 14 bases aligning to TRBD2. Sequenced material: PBMCs or T cells enriched from blood (not recorded which). CDR3 sequence (DNA): TGTGCCAGCAGCTTCCCGGGACTAGCGGGAGAGGGGGTCCGGGATACGCAGTATTTT. Protein: CASSFPGLAGEGVRDTQYF.